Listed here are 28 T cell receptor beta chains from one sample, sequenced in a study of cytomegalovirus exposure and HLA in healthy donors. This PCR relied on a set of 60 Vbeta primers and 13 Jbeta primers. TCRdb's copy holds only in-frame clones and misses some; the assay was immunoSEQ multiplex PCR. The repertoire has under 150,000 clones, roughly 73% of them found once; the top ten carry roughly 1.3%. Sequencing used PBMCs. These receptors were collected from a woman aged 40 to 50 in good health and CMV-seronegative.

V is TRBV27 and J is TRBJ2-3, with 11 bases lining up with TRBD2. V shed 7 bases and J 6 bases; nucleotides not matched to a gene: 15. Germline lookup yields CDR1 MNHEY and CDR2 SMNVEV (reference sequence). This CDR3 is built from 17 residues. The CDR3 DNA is TGTGCCAGCAAGAGGTTGAGGGGACTAGCGGACTTGGATACGCAGTATTTT. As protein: CASKRLRGLADLDTQYF.

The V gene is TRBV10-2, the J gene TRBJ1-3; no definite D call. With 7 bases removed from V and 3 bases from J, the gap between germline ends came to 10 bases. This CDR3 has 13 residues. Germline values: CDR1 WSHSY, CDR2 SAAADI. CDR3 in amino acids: CASTSILGNTIYF. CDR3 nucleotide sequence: TGCGCCAGCACTAGCATACTTGGAAACACCATATATTTT.

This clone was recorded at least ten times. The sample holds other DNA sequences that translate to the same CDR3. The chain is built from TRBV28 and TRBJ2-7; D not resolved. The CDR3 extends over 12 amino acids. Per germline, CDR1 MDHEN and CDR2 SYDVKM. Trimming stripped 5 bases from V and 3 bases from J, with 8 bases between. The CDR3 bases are TGTGCCAGCAGTAGGTCCAACTACGAGCAGTACGTC. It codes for CASSRSNYEQYV.

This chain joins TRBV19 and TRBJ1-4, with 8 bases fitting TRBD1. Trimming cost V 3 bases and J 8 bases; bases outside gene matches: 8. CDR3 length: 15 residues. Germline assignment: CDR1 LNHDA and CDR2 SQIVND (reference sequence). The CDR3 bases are TGTGCCAGTAGTATTCGAGACAGGGGAGGCGAAAAACTGTTTTTT. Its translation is CASSIRDRGGEKLFF.

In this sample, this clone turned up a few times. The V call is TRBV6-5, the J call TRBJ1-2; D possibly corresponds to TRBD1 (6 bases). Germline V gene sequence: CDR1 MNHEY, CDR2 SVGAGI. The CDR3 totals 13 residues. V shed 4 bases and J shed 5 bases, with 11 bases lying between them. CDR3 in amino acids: CASSSGTSYGYTF. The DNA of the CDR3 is TGTGCCAGCAGTTCCGGGACAAGTTATGGCTACACCTTC.

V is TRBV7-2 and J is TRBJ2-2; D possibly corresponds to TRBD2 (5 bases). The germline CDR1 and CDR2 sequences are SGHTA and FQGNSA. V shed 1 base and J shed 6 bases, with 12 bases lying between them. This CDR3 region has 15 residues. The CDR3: CASSLVLSVSGELFF. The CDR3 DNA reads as TGTGCCAGCAGCTTAGTCCTTAGCGTTTCCGGGGAGCTGTTTTTT.

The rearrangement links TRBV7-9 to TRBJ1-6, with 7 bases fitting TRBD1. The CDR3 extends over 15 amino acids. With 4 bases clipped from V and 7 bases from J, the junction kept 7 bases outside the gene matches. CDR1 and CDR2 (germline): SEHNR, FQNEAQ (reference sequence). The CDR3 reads CASSSTSTGNSPLHF. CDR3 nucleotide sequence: TGTGCCAGCAGCTCAACCTCGACAGGGAATTCACCCCTCCACTTT.

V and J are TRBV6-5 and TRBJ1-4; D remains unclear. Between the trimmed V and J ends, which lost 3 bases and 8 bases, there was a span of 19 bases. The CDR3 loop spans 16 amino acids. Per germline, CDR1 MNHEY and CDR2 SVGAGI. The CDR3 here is CASSYSREAGQEKLFF. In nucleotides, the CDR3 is TGTGCCAGCAGTTATTCCCGGGAAGCTGGGCAAGAAAAACTGTTTTTT.

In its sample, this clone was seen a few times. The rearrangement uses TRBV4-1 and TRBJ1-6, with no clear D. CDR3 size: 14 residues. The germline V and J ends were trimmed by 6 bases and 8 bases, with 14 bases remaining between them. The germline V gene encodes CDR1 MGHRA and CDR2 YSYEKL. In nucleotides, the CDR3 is TGCGCCAGCAGTCAGAGGGCTTCGCATTCACCCCTCCACTTT. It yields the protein CASSQRASHSPLHF.

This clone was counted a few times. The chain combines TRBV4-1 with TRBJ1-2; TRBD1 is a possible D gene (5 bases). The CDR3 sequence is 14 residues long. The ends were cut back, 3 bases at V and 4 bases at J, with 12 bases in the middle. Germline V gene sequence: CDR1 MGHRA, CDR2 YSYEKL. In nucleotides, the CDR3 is TGCGCCAGCAGCCAGCTCCGGGACTCCTATGGCTACACCTTC. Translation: CASSQLRDSYGYTF.

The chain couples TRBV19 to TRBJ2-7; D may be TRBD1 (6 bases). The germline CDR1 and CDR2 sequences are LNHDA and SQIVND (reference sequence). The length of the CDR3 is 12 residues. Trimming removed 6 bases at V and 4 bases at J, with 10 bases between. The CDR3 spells CASSDRGYEQYF. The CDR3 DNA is TGTGCCAGTAGCGATAGGGGGTACGAGCAGTACTTC.

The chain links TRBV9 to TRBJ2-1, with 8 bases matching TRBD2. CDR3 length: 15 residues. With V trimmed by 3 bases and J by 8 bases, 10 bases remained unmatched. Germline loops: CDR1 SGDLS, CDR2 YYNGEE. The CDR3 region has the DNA TGTGCCAGCAGCGCAGGCCGGGGGGGGGTTGATGAGCAGTTCTTC. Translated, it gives CASSAGRGGVDEQFF.

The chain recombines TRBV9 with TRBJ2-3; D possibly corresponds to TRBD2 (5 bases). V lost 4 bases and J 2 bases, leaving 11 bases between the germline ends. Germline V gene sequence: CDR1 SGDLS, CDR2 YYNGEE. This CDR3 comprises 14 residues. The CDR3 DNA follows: TGTGCCAGCAGCCAGGAACTAGACACAGATACGCAGTATTTT. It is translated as CASSQELDTDTQYF.

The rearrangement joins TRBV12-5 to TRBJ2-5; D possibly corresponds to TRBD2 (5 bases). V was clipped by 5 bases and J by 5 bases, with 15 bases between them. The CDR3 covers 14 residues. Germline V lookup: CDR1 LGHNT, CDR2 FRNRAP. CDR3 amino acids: CASGHHHAGETQYF. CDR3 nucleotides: TGTGCTAGTGGTCACCATCACGCGGGTGAGACCCAGTACTTC.

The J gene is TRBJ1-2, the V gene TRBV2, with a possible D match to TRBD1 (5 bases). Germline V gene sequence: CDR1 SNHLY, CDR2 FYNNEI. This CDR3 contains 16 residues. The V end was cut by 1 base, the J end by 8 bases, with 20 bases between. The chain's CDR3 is CASSEGGGERMWGYTF. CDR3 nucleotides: TGTGCCAGCAGTGAAGGGGGGGGAGAGCGAATGTGGGGCTACACCTTC.

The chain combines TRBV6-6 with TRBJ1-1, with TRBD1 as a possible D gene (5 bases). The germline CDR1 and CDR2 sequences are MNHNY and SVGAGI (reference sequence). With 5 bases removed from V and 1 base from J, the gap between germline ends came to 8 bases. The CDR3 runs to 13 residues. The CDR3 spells CASSRQQNTEAFF. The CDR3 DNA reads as TGTGCCAGCAGTCGACAGCAGAACACTGAAGCTTTCTTT.

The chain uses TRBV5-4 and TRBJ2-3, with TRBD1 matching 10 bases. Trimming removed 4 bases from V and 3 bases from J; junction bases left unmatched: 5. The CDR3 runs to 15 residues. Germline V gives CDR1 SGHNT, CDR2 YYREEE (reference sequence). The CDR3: CASSVRDRGTDTQYF. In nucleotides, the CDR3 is TGTGCCAGCAGCGTGCGGGACAGGGGAACAGATACGCAGTATTTT.

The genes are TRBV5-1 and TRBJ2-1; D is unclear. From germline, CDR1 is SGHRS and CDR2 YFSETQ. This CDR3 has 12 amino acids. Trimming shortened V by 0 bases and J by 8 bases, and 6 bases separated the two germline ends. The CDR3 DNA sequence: TGCGCCAGCAGCTTGGATCTCGATGAGCAGTTCTTC. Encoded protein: CASSLDLDEQFF.

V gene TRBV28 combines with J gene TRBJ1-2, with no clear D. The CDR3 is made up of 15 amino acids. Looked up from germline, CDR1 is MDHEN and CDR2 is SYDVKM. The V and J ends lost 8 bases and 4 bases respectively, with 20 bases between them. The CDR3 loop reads CASAGEQSLLYGYTF. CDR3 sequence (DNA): TGTGCCAGCGCCGGGGAACAGAGTTTACTCTATGGCTACACCTTC.

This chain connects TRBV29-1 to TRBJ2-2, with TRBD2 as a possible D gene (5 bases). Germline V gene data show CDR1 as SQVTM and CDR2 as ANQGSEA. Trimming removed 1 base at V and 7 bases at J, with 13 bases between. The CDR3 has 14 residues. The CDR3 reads CSVEGDSAVGELFF. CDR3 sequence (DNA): TGCAGCGTTGAAGGTGACTCAGCGGTCGGGGAGCTGTTTTTT.

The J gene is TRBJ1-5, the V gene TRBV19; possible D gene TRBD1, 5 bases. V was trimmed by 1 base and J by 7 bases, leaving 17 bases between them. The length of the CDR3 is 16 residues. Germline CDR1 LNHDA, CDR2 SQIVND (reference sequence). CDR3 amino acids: CASSIGLLNRLQPQHF. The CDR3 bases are TGTGCCAGTAGTATAGGTTTACTAAACAGGCTACAGCCCCAGCATTTT.

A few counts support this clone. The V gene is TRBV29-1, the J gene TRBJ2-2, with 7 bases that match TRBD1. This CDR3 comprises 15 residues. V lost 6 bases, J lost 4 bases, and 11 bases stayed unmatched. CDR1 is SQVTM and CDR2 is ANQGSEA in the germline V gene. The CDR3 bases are TGCAGCGTCCACAGGGGCCACGATGGCACCGGGGAGCTGTTTTTT. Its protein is CSVHRGHDGTGELFF.

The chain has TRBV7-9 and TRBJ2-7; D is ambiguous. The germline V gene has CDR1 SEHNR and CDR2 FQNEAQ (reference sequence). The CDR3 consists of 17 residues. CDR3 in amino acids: CSSSPTFIPPRSGEQYV. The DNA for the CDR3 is TGTTCCAGCAGCCCTACCTTTATCCCCCCGAGGTCCGGGGAGCAGTACGTC.

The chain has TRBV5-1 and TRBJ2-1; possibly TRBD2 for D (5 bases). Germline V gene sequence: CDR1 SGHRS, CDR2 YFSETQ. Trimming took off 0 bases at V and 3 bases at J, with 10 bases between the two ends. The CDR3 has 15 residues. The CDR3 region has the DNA TGCGCCAGCAGCTTGGTAGGGAGCGACTACAATGAGCAGTTCTTC. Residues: CASSLVGSDYNEQFF. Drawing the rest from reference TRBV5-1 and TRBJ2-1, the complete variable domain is KAGVTQTPRYLIKTRGQQVTLSCSPISGHRSVSWYQQTPGQGLQFLFEYFSETQRNKGNFPGRFSGRQFSNSRSEMNVSTLELGDSALYLCASSLVGSDYNEQFFGPGTRLTVL.

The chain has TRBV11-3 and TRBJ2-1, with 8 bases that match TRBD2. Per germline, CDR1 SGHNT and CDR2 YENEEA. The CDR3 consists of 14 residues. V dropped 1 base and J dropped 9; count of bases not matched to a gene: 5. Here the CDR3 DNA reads TGTGCCAGCAGCTTAGCGGGGGGGAGAAGTGAGCAGTTCTTC. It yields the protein CASSLAGGRSEQFF. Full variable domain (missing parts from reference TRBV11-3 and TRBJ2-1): EAGVVQSPRYKIIEKKQPVAFWCNPISGHNTLYWYLQNLGQGPELLIRYENEEAVDDSQLPKDRFSAERLKGVDSTLKIQPAELGDSAVYLCASSLAGGRSEQFFGPGTRLTVL.

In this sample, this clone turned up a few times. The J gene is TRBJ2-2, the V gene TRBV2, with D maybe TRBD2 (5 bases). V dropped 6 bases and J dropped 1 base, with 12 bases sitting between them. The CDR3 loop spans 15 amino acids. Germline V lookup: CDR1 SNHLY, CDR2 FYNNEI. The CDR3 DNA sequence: TGTGCCAGCAGACGGGGAGTGCAGAACACCGGGGAGCTGTTTTTT. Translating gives CASRRGVQNTGELFF.

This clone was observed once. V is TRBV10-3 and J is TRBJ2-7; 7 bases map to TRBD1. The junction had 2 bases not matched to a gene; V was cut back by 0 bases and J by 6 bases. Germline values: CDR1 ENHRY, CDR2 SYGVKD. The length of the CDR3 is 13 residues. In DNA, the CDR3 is TGTGCCATCAGTGAGTCGAACAGGGGCGAGCAGTACTTC. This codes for CAISESNRGEQYF.

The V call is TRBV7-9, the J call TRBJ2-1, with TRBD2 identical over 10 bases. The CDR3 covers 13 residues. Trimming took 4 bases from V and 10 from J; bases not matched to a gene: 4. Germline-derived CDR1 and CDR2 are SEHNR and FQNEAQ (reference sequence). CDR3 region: CASSSSGGLEQFF. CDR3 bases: TGTGCCAGCAGCTCTAGCGGGGGTCTCGAGCAGTTCTTC. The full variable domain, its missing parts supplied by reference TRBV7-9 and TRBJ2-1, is DTGVSQNPRHKITKRGQNVTFRCDPISEHNRLYWYRQTLGQGPEFLTYFQNEAQLEKSRLLSDRFSAERPKGSFSTLEIQRTEQGDSAMYLCASSSSGGLEQFFGPGTRLTVL.